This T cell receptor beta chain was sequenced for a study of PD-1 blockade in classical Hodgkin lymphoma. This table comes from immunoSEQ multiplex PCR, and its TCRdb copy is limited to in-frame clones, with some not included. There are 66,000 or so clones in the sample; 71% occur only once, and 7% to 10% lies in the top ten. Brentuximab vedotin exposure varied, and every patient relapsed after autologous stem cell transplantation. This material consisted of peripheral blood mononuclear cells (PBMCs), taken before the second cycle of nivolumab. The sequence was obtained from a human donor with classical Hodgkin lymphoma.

DNA of the CDR3: TGTGCCAGCAGTACCAATCCCCGGTACAATGAGCAGTTCTTC. Its translation: CASSTNPRYNEQFF. V gene TRBV27 combines with J gene TRBJ2-1, with D uncertain. The CDR3 loop spans 14 amino acids. V shed 5 bases and J shed 4 bases, with 12 bases lying between them. CDR1 and CDR2 from the germline V gene are MNHEY and SMNVEV (reference sequence).